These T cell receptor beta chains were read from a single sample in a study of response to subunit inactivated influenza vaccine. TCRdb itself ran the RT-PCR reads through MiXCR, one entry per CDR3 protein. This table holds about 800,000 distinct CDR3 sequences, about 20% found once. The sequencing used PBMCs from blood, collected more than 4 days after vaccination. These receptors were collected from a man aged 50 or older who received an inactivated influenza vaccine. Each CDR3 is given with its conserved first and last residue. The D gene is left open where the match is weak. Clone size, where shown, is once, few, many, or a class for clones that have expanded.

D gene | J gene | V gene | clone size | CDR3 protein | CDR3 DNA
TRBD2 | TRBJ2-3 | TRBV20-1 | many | CSATSGGIVDTQYF | TGCAGTGCAACTAGCGGGGGGATTGTGGATACGCAGTATTTT
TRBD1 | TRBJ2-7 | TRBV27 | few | CASSTWFRDRGQGVPYEQYF | TGTGCCAGCAGTACCTGGTTTCGGGACAGGGGGCAGGGAGTCCCCTACGAGCAGTACTTC
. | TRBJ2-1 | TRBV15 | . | CATSNQGWATHNEQFF | TGTGCCACCAGCAACCAGGGGTGGGCGACACACAATGAGCAGTTCTTC
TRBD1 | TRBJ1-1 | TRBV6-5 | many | CASSYSRTGGVEAFF | TGTGCCAGCAGTTACTCGAGGACAGGGGGAGTTGAAGCTTTCTTT
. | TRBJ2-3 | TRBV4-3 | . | CASSQLGLASTDTQYF | TGCGCCAGCAGCCAATTGGGACTTGCTAGCACAGATACGCAGTATTTT
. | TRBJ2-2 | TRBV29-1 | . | CSVPAWSNTGELFF | TGCAGCGTCCCTGCGTGGTCGAACACCGGGGAGCTGTTTTTT
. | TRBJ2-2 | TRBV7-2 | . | CASSLGWDPATGELFF | TGTGCCAGCAGCTTAGGGTGGGACCCGGCCACCGGGGAGCTGTTTTTT
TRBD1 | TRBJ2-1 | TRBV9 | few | CASSPPGQWDNEQFF | TGTGCCAGCAGCCCGCCGGGACAGTGGGACAATGAGCAGTTCTTC
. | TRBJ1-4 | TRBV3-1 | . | CASSQDLVAGWRIF | TGTGCCAGCAGCCAAGATCTTGTTGCAGGGTGGCGAATTTTT
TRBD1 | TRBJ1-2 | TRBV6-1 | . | CASRTSGTGDIYGYTF | TGTGCCAGCAGGACTTCCGGGACAGGGGATATCTATGGCTACACCTTC
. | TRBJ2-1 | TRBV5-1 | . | CASSPTGDLQFF | TGCGCCAGCAGCCCGACCGGGGACCTTCAGTTCTTC
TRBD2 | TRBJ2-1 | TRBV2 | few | CASSSFRALAGGFNEQFF | TGTGCCAGCAGCTCATTTAGGGCCCTAGCGGGGGGTTTCAATGAGCAGTTCTTC
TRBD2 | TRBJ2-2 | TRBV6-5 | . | CASSYSILAGTNTGELFF | TGTGCCAGCAGTTACTCGATACTAGCGGGGACGAACACCGGGGAGCTGTTTTTT